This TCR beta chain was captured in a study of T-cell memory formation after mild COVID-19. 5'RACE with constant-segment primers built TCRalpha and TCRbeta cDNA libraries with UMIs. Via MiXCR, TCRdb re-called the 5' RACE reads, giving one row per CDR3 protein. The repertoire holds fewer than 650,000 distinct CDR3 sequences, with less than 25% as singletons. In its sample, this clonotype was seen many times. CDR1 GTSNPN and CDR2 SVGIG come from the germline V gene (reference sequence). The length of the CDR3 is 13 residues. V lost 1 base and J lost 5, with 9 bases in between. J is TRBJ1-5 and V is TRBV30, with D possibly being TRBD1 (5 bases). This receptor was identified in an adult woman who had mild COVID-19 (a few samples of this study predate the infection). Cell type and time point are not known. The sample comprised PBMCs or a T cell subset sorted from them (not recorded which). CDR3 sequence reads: CAWSGGLYQPQHF. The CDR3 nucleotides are TGTGCCTGGAGTGGGGGACTCTATCAGCCCCAGCATTTT.